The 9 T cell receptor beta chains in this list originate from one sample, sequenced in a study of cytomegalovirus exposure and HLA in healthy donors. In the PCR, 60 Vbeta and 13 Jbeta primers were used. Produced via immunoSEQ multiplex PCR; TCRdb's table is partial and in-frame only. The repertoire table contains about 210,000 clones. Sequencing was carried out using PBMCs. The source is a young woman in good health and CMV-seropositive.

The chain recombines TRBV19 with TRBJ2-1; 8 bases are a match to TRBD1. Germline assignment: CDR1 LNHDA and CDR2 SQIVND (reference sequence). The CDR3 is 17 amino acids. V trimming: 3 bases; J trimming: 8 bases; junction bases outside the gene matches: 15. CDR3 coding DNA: TGTGCCAGTAGTATTCGCGGACAGGGCGAGGGAGTCTATGAGCAGTTCTTC. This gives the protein CASSIRGQGEGVYEQFF.

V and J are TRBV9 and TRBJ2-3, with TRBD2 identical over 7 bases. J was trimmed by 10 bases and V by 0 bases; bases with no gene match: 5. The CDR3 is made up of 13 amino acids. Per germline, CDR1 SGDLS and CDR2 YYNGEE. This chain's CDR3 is CASSVAGAGAQYF. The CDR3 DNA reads TGTGCCAGCAGCGTAGCTGGTGCGGGAGCGCAGTATTTT. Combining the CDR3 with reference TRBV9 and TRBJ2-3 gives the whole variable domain DSGVTQTPKHLITATGQRVTLRCSPRSGDLSVYWYQQSLDQGLQFLIQYYNGEERAKGNILERFSAQQFPDLHSELNLSSLELGDSALYFCASSVAGAGAQYFGPGTRLTVL.

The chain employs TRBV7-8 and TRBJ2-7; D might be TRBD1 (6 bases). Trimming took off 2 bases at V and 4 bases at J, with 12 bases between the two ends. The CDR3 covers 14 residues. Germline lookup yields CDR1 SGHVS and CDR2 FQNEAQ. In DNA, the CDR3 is TGTGCCAGCAGCTTACTACAGGGAAATTACGAGCAGTACTTC. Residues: CASSLLQGNYEQYF.

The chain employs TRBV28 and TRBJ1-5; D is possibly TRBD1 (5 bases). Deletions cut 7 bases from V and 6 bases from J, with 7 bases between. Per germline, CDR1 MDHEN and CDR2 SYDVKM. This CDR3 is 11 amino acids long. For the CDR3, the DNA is TGTGCCAGCAATCAGGGTCAGCCCCAGCATTTT. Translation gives CASNQGQPQHF.

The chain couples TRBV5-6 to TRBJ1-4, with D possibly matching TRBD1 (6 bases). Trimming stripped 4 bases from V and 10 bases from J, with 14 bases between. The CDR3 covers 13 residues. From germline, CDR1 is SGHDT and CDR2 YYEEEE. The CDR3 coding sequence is TGTGCCAGCAGCCCCGACCCCAGGGGAAAACTGTTTTTT. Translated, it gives CASSPDPRGKLFF.

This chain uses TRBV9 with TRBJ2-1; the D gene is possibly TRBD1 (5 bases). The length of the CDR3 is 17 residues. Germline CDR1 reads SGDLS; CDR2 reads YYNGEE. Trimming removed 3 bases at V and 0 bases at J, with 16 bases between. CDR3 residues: CASSAHQGRSSYNEQFF. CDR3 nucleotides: TGTGCCAGCAGCGCTCACCAGGGAAGGAGCTCCTACAATGAGCAGTTCTTC.

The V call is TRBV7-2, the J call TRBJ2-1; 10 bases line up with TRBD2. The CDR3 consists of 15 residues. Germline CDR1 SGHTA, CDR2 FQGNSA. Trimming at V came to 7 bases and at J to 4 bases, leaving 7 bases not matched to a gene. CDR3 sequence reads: CASNLAGAGYNEQFF. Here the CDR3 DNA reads TGTGCCAGCAACCTAGCGGGGGCCGGGTACAATGAGCAGTTCTTC.

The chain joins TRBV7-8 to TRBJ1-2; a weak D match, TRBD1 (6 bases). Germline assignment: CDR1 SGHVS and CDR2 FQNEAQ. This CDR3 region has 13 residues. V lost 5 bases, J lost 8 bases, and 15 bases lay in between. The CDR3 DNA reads TGTGCCAGCAGCATCGGGACAAGGGTAGGCTACACCTTC. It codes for CASSIGTRVGYTF.

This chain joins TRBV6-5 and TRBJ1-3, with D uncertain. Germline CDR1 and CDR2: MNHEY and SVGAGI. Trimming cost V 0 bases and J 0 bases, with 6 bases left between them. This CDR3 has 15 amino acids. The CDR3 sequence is CASSYSAVSGNTIYF. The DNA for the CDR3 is TGTGCCAGCAGTTACTCTGCGGTCTCTGGAAACACCATATATTTT.